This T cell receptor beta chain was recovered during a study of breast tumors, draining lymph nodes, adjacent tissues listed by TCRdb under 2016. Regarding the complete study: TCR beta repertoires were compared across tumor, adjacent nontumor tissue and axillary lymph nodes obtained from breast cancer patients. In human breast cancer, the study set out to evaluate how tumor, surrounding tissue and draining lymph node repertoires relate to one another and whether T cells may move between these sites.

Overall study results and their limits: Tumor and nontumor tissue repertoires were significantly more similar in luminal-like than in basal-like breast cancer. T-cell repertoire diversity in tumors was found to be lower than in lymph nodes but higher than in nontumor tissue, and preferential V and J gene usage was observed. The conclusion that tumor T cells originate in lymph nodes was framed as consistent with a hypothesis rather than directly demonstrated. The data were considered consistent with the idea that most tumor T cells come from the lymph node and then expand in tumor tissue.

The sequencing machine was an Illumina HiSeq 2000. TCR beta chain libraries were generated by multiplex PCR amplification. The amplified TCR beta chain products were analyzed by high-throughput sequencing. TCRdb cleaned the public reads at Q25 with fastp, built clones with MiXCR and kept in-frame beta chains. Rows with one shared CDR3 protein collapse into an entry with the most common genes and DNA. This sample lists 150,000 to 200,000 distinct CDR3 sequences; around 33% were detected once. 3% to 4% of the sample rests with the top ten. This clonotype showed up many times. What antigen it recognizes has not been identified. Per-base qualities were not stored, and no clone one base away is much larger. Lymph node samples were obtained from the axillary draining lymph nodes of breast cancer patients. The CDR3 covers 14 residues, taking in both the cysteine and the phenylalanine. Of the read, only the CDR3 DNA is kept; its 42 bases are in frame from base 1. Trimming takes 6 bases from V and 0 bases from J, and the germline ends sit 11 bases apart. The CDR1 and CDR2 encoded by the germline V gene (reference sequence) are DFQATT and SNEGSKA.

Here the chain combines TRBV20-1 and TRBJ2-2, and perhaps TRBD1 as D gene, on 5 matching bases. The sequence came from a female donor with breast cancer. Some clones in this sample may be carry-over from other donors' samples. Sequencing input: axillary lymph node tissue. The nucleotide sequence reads TGCAGTGCAACCGACAGCCCGAACACCGGGGAGCTGTTTTTT. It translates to CSATDSPNTGELFF.